The 2 T cell receptor beta chains below were found in one sample sequenced in a study of T cell repertoires in cytomegalovirus infection. In TCRdb, the reads were re-called with MiXCR into one record per CDR3 protein. The table includes 95,000 to 120,000 distinct CDR3 sequences, under 35% detected once. Their specific antigens are unknown. Specimen: CD8+ T cells from cultured PBMCs, collected from culture after CMV antigen stimulation. The receptors come from a human donor in good health (CMV status not recorded). Some clones in this sample may be carry-over from other donors' samples.

This clonotype was counted a few times. The chain recombines TRBV19 with TRBJ2-1; weak D call: TRBD1 (5 bases). This CDR3 has 13 residues. Germline V gene lookup returns CDR1 LNHDA and CDR2 SQIVND (reference sequence). The ends were cut back, 0 bases at V and 6 bases at J, with 6 bases in the middle. The CDR3 sequence: CASSIEGVNEQFF. The CDR3 bases are TGTGCCAGTAGTATAGAAGGGGTCAATGAGCAGTTCTTC.

The V and J genes are TRBV6-6 and TRBJ2-3; D is uncertain. Trimming took off 6 bases at V and 0 bases at J, with 13 bases between the two ends. Germline V lookup: CDR1 MNHNY, CDR2 SVGAGI (reference sequence). The CDR3 contains 15 residues. CDR3 sequence: CASSTTPPSTDTQYF. The CDR3 DNA is TGTGCCAGCAGCACTACTCCTCCTAGCACAGATACGCAGTATTTT.